This T cell receptor beta chain was observed in a study of blood T cell repertoires in COVID-19. Study at large: Specimens from acute and convalescent COVID-19 originated in the United States, Italy and Spain. PBMCs, B-cell-depleted T cells, or T cells were the source of the cDNA or gDNA that made up the material.

Study processing details: Reference gene primers were amplified, and this amplification served to estimate nucleated cell counts. Clones were read by immunoSEQ multiplex PCR, and TCRdb kept only the in-frame ones, dropping some. Clone size and V and J calls were adopted from that table, with D and trimming inferred from the DNA. The profile shows approximately 180,000 clones, about 88% of them singletons. The J segment lost 1 base and the V segment lost 0 bases, leaving 5 bases of the junction unmatched. Germline CDR1 is SQVTM and CDR2 is ANQGSEA. The CDR3 spans 15 residues. The chain couples TRBV29-1 to TRBJ1-1; TRBD1 matches 7 bases. The receptor was isolated from a man between 40 and 49 years old with active or convalescent COVID-19. Source material: peripheral blood. DNA of the CDR3: TGCAGCGTTGAAGATACAGGGGCCTCGAACACTGAAGCTTTCTTT. Protein product: CSVEDTGASNTEAFF. The full variable domain, in which reference TRBV29-1 and TRBJ1-1 provide the parts outside the CDR3, is SAVISQKPSRDICQRGTSLTIQCQVDSQVTMMFWYRQQPGQSLTLIATANQGSEATYESGFVIDKFPISRPNLTFSTLTVSNMSPEDSSIYLCSVEDTGASNTEAFFGQGTRLTVV.